One sample yielded the 29 T cell receptor beta chains listed below, sequenced in a study of blood T cell repertoires in COVID-19. Sequencing used immunoSEQ multiplex PCR; TCRdb keeps in-frame clones, though not all of them. The sample yields 90,000 to 120,000 clones, 80% to 90% seen once. The sample consisted of peripheral blood. The receptors originated from a man aged 45 to 65 with acute or convalescent COVID-19.

The V and J genes are TRBV28 and TRBJ1-2; D gene ambiguous. V shed 7 bases and J shed 4 bases, with 16 bases lying between them. Germline V gene lookup returns CDR1 MDHEN and CDR2 SYDVKM. The CDR3 covers 14 residues. The CDR3 nucleotides read TGTGCCAGCACCCCCGAGAACAGCCTCTATGGCTACACCTTC. It translates to CASTPENSLYGYTF.

The genes are TRBV12-5 and TRBJ2-1; D is possibly TRBD1 (5 bases). The CDR3 contains 12 residues. CDR1 and CDR2 from the germline V gene are LGHNT and FRNRAP. V was trimmed by 3 bases and J by 6 bases, leaving 6 bases between them. This CDR3 is CASGFRVNEQFF. CDR3 in DNA: TGTGCTAGTGGTTTCAGGGTCAATGAGCAGTTCTTC.

V is TRBV7-9 and J is TRBJ2-5; maybe TRBD1 (6 bases). V lost 1 base, J lost 5 bases, and 11 bases lay in between. The CDR3 totals 14 residues. The germline V gene has CDR1 SEHNR and CDR2 FQNEAQ (reference sequence). CDR3 region: CASSLGGQGETQYF. The CDR3 bases are TGTGCCAGCAGCTTAGGGGGGCAGGGTGAGACCCAGTACTTC.

The V and J genes are TRBV10-3 and TRBJ2-5; TRBD1 agrees at 7 bases. With V trimmed by 3 bases and J by 5 bases, 6 bases remained unmatched. The germline gives CDR1 ENHRY, CDR2 SYGVKD. There are 14 residues in the CDR3. The CDR3 coding sequence is TGTGCCATCAGTGATACCAGGGGGTCGGAGACCCAGTACTTC. Residues: CAISDTRGSETQYF.

The chain employs TRBV14 and TRBJ1-2; no firm D call. With 4 bases removed from V and 2 bases from J, the gap between germline ends came to 5 bases. CDR3 size: 12 residues. Germline V gene sequence: CDR1 SGHDN, CDR2 FVKESK. CDR3 sequence (DNA): TGTGCCAGCAGCCGCGGGAACTATGGCTACACCTTC. Its translation: CASSRGNYGYTF.

This clone was seen only a few times. The J gene is TRBJ1-5, the V gene TRBV19; unclear D gene. The CDR3 is 15 residues long. Germline values: CDR1 LNHDA, CDR2 SQIVND (reference sequence). V was clipped by 2 bases and J by 3 bases, with 11 bases between them. CDR3 in amino acids: CASSIFPGLNQPQHF. The CDR3 bases are TGTGCCAGTAGTATATTTCCCGGACTCAATCAGCCCCAGCATTTT.

The chain carries TRBV7-9 and TRBJ2-2, with TRBD2 matching 8 bases. V lost 1 base and J lost 5; bases outside the gene matches: 6. The germline V gene encodes CDR1 SEHNR and CDR2 FQNEAQ (reference sequence). The CDR3 runs 16 residues. This CDR3 is CASSLVPSGSTGELFF. Written as DNA, the CDR3 is TGTGCCAGCAGCTTAGTTCCCAGCGGGAGTACCGGGGAGCTGTTTTTT.

CDR3 protein: CASSSGTTEKLFF. Written as DNA, the CDR3 is TGTGCCAGCAGCTCCGGGACAACTGAAAAACTGTTTTTT. The V call is TRBV13, the J call TRBJ1-4; D possibly corresponds to TRBD1 (6 bases). The length of the CDR3 is 13 residues. CDR1 and CDR2 (germline): PRHDT, FYEKMQ (reference sequence). Trimming took 4 bases from V and 7 from J, leaving 10 bases between them.

The chain is built from TRBV19 and TRBJ2-3; D possibly corresponds to TRBD1 (6 bases). CDR3 size: 14 residues. Germline V lookup: CDR1 LNHDA, CDR2 SQIVND (reference sequence). The germline V and J ends were trimmed by 8 bases and 4 bases, with 16 bases remaining between them. The chain's CDR3 is CASGHDRSADTQYF. Here the CDR3 DNA reads TGTGCCAGTGGGCATGACAGGAGCGCAGATACGCAGTATTTT.

The chain couples TRBV11-3 to TRBJ2-1; D call uncertain. The germline gives CDR1 SGHNT, CDR2 YENEEA. CDR3 length: 15 amino acids. The V gene lost 4 bases and the J gene lost 6 bases, with 16 bases spanning the gap. Here the CDR3 reads CASSSHSLPLNEQFF. In nucleotides, the CDR3 is TGTGCCAGCAGCTCCCACTCCCTTCCCCTCAATGAGCAGTTCTTC.

The chain joins TRBV5-5 to TRBJ1-4; D possibly corresponds to TRBD1 (5 bases). There are 14 residues in the CDR3. V was pared by 4 bases and J by 7 bases, with 14 bases between. Germline V gene lookup returns CDR1 SGHKS and CDR2 YYEKEE (reference sequence). CDR3 amino acids: CASSVRVLGEKLFF. CDR3 sequence (DNA): TGTGCCAGCAGCGTCAGGGTCCTGGGTGAAAAACTGTTTTTT.

This chain uses TRBV3-1 (or the pseudogene TRBV3-2) with TRBJ2-1; 9 positions match TRBD2. The CDR3 spans 16 residues. After removal of 1 base from V and 7 bases from J, the junction contained 8 bases not matched to a gene. The germline gives CDR1 LGHDT, CDR2 YNNKEL (reference sequence). This CDR3 is CASSQGDSGSRNEQFF. CDR3 sequence (DNA): TGTGCCAGCAGCCAAGGTGATAGCGGGAGTAGGAATGAGCAGTTCTTC.

The V and J genes are TRBV27 and TRBJ2-2, with D possibly matching TRBD1 (6 bases). Between the trimmed V and J ends, which lost 2 bases and 6 bases, there was a span of 16 bases. Germline V lookup: CDR1 MNHEY, CDR2 SMNVEV (reference sequence). CDR3 length: 16 residues. The CDR3 DNA sequence: TGTGCCAGCAGTTTAAGATGGCAGGGGAAGTCCGGGGAGCTGTTTTTT. The encoded protein is CASSLRWQGKSGELFF.

The chain combines TRBV2 with TRBJ2-7; 11 bases map to TRBD2. Germline CDR1 SNHLY, CDR2 FYNNEI. The ends lost 3 bases at V and 4 bases at J; junction bases unmatched: 5. This CDR3 comprises 15 residues. The CDR3 DNA follows: TGTGCCAGCAGTGACGGGCTAGCGGGAGGTTACGAGCAGTACTTC. It translates to CASSDGLAGGYEQYF. Variable domain in full (rest from reference TRBV2 and TRBJ2-7): EPEVTQTPSHQVTQMGQEVILRCVPISNHLYFYWYRQILGQKVEFLVSFYNNEISEKSEIFDDQFSVERPDGSNFTLKIRSTKLEDSAMYFCASSDGLAGGYEQYFGPGTRLTVT.

The chain combines TRBV7-2 with TRBJ2-3; 10 bases align to TRBD2. Germline V gene data show CDR1 as SGHTA and CDR2 as FQGNSA. Trimming at V came to 7 bases and at J to 4 bases, leaving 5 bases not matched to a gene. The CDR3 sequence is 14 residues long. In DNA form, the CDR3 reads TGTGCCAGCACTGTTACTAGCGGGGCAGATACGCAGTATTTT. This translates into CASTVTSGADTQYF. The full variable domain, rest sourced from reference TRBV7-2 and TRBJ2-3, is GAGVSQSPSNKVTEKGKDVELRCDPISGHTALYWYRQSLGQGLEFLIYFQGNSAPDKSGLPSDRFSAERTGGSVSTLTIQRTQQEDSAVYLCASTVTSGADTQYFGPGTRLTVL.

This chain uses TRBV30 with TRBJ1-4, with 9 bases matching TRBD1. With V trimmed by 3 bases and J by 4 bases, 6 bases remained unmatched. The length of the CDR3 is 15 residues. Germline CDR1 and CDR2: GTSNPN and SVGIG (reference sequence). The CDR3 nucleotides read TGTGCCTGGAGGCGAGGGACAGGGATTAATGAAAAACTGTTTTTT. Protein sequence: CAWRRGTGINEKLFF.

In its sample, this clone was seen once. V gene TRBV6-1 combines with J gene TRBJ2-5; maybe TRBD2 (5 bases). CDR1 is MNHNS and CDR2 is SASEGT in the germline V gene. The CDR3 is 17 residues long. The V and J ends lost 1 base and 3 bases respectively, with 18 bases between them. CDR3 residues: CASSEVPPLGVKETQYF. The CDR3 DNA follows: TGTGCCAGCAGTGAAGTTCCCCCCCTCGGGGTCAAAGAGACCCAGTACTTC.

The V call is TRBV6-5, the J call TRBJ1-1, with TRBD1 matching over 8 bases. The CDR3 loop spans 14 amino acids. Germline V lookup: CDR1 MNHEY, CDR2 SVGAGI. The V and J ends lost 7 bases and 11 bases, in that order; junction bases with no gene match: 15. As DNA, the CDR3 is TGTGCCAGCACCCAGACAGGGGCGAGCCGGGGGGCTTTCTTT. It translates to CASTQTGASRGAFF.

The rearrangement uses TRBV5-1 and TRBJ1-2; D remains ambiguous. Looked up from germline, CDR1 is SGHRS and CDR2 is YFSETQ. The CDR3 contains 13 residues. Trimming cost V 4 bases and J 8 bases, with 15 bases left between them. The CDR3 here is CASSIRIEWGYTF. DNA of the CDR3: TGCGCCAGCAGCATCAGGATCGAGTGGGGCTACACCTTC. Based on the CDR3 plus reference TRBV5-1 and TRBJ1-2, the full variable domain is KAGVTQTPRYLIKTRGQQVTLSCSPISGHRSVSWYQQTPGQGLQFLFEYFSETQRNKGNFPGRFSGRQFSNSRSEMNVSTLELGDSALYLCASSIRIEWGYTFGSGTRLTVV.

The sample holds a few counts of this clone. V is TRBV4-1 and J is TRBJ2-5, with a tentative D call TRBD1 (5 bases). The V gene's germline CDR1 is MGHRA and CDR2 YSYEKL. The CDR3 consists of 14 residues. Trimming took 4 bases from V and 4 from J, leaving 13 bases between them. CDR3 sequence reads: CASSLRTSGETQYF. CDR3 nucleotide sequence: TGCGCCAGCAGCCTACGGACATCGGGAGAGACCCAGTACTTC.

The V call is TRBV9, the J call TRBJ2-3, with D unresolved. The CDR3 is 13 residues long. The germline gives CDR1 SGDLS, CDR2 YYNGEE. V gave up 1 base and J gave up 0 bases, with 3 bases separating them. The CDR3 coding sequence is TGTGCCAGCAGCGTAATAAGCACAGATACGCAGTATTTT. Translation: CASSVISTDTQYF.

This clone turned up a few times. This sequence joins TRBV11-1 and TRBJ2-6; D not resolved. Germline CDR1 SGHAT, CDR2 FQDESV (reference sequence). Deletions cut 6 bases from V and 2 bases from J, with 11 bases between. The CDR3 covers 15 residues. CDR3 sequence reads: CASSLRQTGANVLTF. The CDR3 nucleotides read TGTGCCAGCAGTCTAAGACAAACTGGGGCCAACGTCCTGACTTTC.

The chain couples TRBV7-9 to TRBJ2-2; 13 nucleotides agree with TRBD2. Losses at the gene ends were 3 bases for V and 10 bases for J; bases not matched to a gene: 11. The CDR3 runs to 17 residues. Germline CDR1 and CDR2: SEHNR and FQNEAQ (reference sequence). CDR3 in DNA: TGTGCCAGCAGCTTCCAAACTAGCGGGAGGGCATCGAAGGAGCTGTTTTTT. Protein product: CASSFQTSGRASKELFF.

The table lists this clone with a count of one. The chain couples TRBV6-5 to TRBJ2-7, with D possibly TRBD2 on 6 matching bases. V shed 10 bases and J shed 2 bases, with 15 bases lying between them. Germline V gene sequence: CDR1 MNHEY, CDR2 SVGAGI. The CDR3 spans 13 residues. CDR3 amino acids: CATGRTTTYEQYF. CDR3 DNA: TGTGCCACGGGGAGGACTACTACCTACGAGCAGTACTTC.

The rearrangement joins TRBV5-1 to TRBJ2-3, with D possibly being TRBD2 (6 bases). V was clipped by 2 bases and J by 1 base, with 11 bases between them. The CDR3 consists of 15 residues. The germline CDR1 and CDR2 sequences are SGHRS and YFSETQ. The CDR3 sequence: CASSLPSGGTDTQYF. The CDR3 region has the DNA TGCGCCAGCAGCTTACCGTCGGGGGGCACAGATACGCAGTATTTT. Full variable domain (rest looked up from reference TRBV5-1 and TRBJ2-3): KAGVTQTPRYLIKTRGQQVTLSCSPISGHRSVSWYQQTPGQGLQFLFEYFSETQRNKGNFPGRFSGRQFSNSRSEMNVSTLELGDSALYLCASSLPSGGTDTQYFGPGTRLTVL.

This clone was detected only a few times. The chain recombines TRBV27 with TRBJ2-2; perhaps TRBD2 as D (5 bases). The CDR3 has 16 residues. Germline CDR1 MNHEY, CDR2 SMNVEV (reference sequence). V lost 6 bases and J lost 2, with 16 bases in between. CDR3 nucleotide sequence: TGTGCCAGCAGGGCAGGAAACGGGATAAACACCGGGGAGCTGTTTTTT. Protein sequence: CASRAGNGINTGELFF.

The rearrangement uses TRBV25-1 and TRBJ1-2; no clear D gene. Germline assignment: CDR1 MGHDK and CDR2 SYGVNS. This CDR3 contains 16 residues. Trimming pared 6 bases from V and 7 bases from J, leaving 24 bases between. The CDR3 region has the DNA TGTGCCAGCAGCCCCTTTGCCTCTCGCTCTTATAGTGGCTACACCTTC. Translated, it gives CASSPFASRSYSGYTF.

The chain combines TRBV28 with TRBJ2-7; 13 nucleotides agree with TRBD2. The CDR3 sequence is 15 residues long. J was trimmed by 4 bases and V by 7 bases; bases with no gene match: 7. CDR1 is MDHEN, CDR2 SYDVKM, per germline. CDR3 in amino acids: CASTIGLAGAYEQYF. The CDR3 DNA is TGTGCCAGCACCATTGGACTAGCGGGAGCGTACGAGCAGTACTTC. The full variable domain, in which reference TRBV28 and TRBJ2-7 provide the parts outside the CDR3, is DVKVTQSSRYLVKRTGEKVFLECVQDMDHENMFWYRQDPGLGLRLIYFSYDVKMKEKGDIPEGYSVSREKKERFSLILESASTNQTSMYLCASTIGLAGAYEQYFGPGTRLTVT.

The rearrangement uses TRBV20-1 and TRBJ2-3, with 12 bases that match TRBD1. The CDR3 consists of 16 residues. Germline assignment: CDR1 DFQATT and CDR2 SNEGSKA (reference sequence). V trimming: 3 bases; J trimming: 5 bases; junction bases outside the gene matches: 9. This CDR3 is CSASGTGGALRDTQYF. DNA for the CDR3: TGCAGTGCTAGTGGGACAGGGGGCGCGTTGAGAGATACGCAGTATTTT.